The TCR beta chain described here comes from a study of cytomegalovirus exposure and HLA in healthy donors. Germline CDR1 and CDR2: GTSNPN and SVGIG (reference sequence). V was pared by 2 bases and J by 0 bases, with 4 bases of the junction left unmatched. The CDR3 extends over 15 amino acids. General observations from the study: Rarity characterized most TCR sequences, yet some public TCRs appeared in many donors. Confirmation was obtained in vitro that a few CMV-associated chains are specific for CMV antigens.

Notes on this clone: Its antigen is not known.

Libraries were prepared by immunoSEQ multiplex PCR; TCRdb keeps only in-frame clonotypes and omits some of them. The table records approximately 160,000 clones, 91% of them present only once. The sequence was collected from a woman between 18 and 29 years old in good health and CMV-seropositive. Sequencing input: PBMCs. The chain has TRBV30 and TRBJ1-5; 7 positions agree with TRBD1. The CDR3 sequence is CAWSQGTVSNQPQHF. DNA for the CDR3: TGTGCCTGGAGTCAAGGGACAGTTAGCAATCAGCCCCAGCATTTT.